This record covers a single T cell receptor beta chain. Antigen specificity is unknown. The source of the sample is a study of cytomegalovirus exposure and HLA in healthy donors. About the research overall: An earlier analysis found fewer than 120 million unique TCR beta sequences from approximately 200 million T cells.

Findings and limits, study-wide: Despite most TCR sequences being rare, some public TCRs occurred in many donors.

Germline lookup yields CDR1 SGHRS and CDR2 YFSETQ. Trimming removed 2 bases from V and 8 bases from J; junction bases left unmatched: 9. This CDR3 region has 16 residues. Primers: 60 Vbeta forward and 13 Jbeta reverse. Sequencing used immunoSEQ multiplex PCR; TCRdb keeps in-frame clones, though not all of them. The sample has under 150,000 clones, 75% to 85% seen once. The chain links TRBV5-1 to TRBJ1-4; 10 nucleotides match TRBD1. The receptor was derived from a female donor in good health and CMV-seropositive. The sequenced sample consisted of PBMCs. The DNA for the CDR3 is TGCGCCAGCAGCTTAGATCCGGGACAGGGGCAGGAAAAACTGTTTTTT. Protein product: CASSLDPGQGQEKLFF.